These 20 T cell receptor beta chains came from one sample sequenced in a study of response to subunit inactivated influenza vaccine. TCRdb called the RT-PCR reads again in MiXCR, with one record for every CDR3 protein. Of about 520,000 distinct CDR3 sequences in the sample, roughly 7.9% were seen once. Specimen: PBMCs from blood, collected around 25 months after vaccination. These receptors originate from a man aged 50 to 75 who received an inactivated influenza vaccine.

This clonotype was detected many times. The rearrangement links TRBV27 to TRBJ2-3; D gene unclear. The CDR3 is 12 amino acids. CDR1 and CDR2 (germline): MNHEY, SMNVEV (reference sequence). V lost 5 bases, J lost 2 bases, and 5 bases lay in between. The CDR3 loop is CASSTLTDTQYF. DNA for the CDR3: TGTGCCAGCAGTACCCTCACAGATACGCAGTATTTT.

The V and J genes are TRBV28 and TRBJ2-3; 9 bases match TRBD2. This CDR3 comprises 18 residues. Unmatched junction bases numbered 13, after V lost 4 bases and J lost 2 bases. Germline V gene data show CDR1 as MDHEN and CDR2 as SYDVKM. The CDR3 protein is CASSYPFQRGAPTDTQYF. CDR3 sequence (DNA): TGTGCCAGCAGTTACCCATTCCAGCGGGGGGCTCCCACAGATACGCAGTATTTT.

This clonotype was seen more than once but under ten times. The chain joins TRBV18 to TRBJ2-7, with 8 bases fitting TRBD1. The CDR3 has 16 amino acids. Germline V lookup: CDR1 KGHSH, CDR2 LQKENI. V dropped 3 bases and J dropped 3; count of bases not matched to a gene: 10. The CDR3 reads CASSPQQDRAFYEQYF. The DNA for the CDR3 is TGTGCCAGCTCACCCCAACAGGACAGGGCTTTCTACGAGCAGTACTTC.

This rearrangement joins TRBV29-1 to TRBJ2-1, with a tentative D call TRBD2 (6 bases). V lost 4 bases and J lost 8, with 15 bases in between. Germline CDR1 reads SQVTM; CDR2 reads ANQGSEA. CDR3 size: 13 residues. In DNA, the CDR3 is TGCAGCGTTGTACTTGCGGGGACGGATGAGCAGTTCTTC. Protein product: CSVVLAGTDEQFF.

This chain connects TRBV20-1 to TRBJ2-3, with unresolved D. The CDR3 extends over 12 amino acids. Germline assignment: CDR1 DFQATT and CDR2 SNEGSKA (reference sequence). V was pared by 7 bases and J by 7 bases, with 15 bases between. This CDR3 is CSGITGEHTQYF. DNA for the CDR3: TGCAGTGGGATTACTGGGGAACATACGCAGTATTTT.

This clonotype showed up many times. The chain has TRBV6-1 and TRBJ2-6; the D gene could be TRBD1 or TRBD2 (5 bases each). The V gene's germline CDR1 is MNHNS and CDR2 SASEGT. V lost 6 bases and J 4 bases, leaving 10 bases between the germline ends. The CDR3 runs 14 residues. The CDR3 bases are TGTGCCAGCAGCGGGACCTCAGGGGCCAACGTCCTGACTTTC. It specifies CASSGTSGANVLTF.

The sample holds a few counts of this clonotype. This chain joins TRBV28 and TRBJ2-6, with no clear D. With 3 bases removed from V and 0 bases from J, the gap between germline ends came to 6 bases. The CDR3 runs to 15 residues. From germline, CDR1 is MDHEN and CDR2 SYDVKM. CDR3 bases: TGTGCCAGCAGTTTCGCTTACTCTGGGGCCAACGTCCTGACTTTC. Protein sequence: CASSFAYSGANVLTF.

The V gene is TRBV20-1, the J gene TRBJ1-2, with D possibly being TRBD1 (5 bases). V lost 0 bases to trimming and J lost 4 bases, with 15 bases between them. The CDR3 spans 15 residues. The germline CDR1 and CDR2 sequences are DFQATT and SNEGSKA (reference sequence). Here the CDR3 reads CSAREGPPRGYGYTF. Written as DNA, the CDR3 is TGCAGTGCTAGAGAAGGCCCCCCAAGGGGCTATGGCTACACCTTC.

The V call is TRBV5-1, the J call TRBJ2-7, with D tentatively TRBD2 (5 bases). This CDR3 comprises 13 residues. V lost 1 base, J lost 6 bases, and 11 bases lay in between. Germline CDR1 and CDR2: SGHRS and YFSETQ. CDR3 in DNA: TGCGCCAGCAGCTTGTCTTACCGGGGCGAGCAGTACTTC. It translates to CASSLSYRGEQYF.

This clonotype was observed a few times. This chain uses TRBV10-3 with TRBJ1-1; 9 bases fit TRBD1. Looked up from germline, CDR1 is ENHRY and CDR2 is SYGVKD. The CDR3 runs 15 residues. J gave up 7 bases and V 0 bases, and 6 bases lay outside the gene matches. The CDR3 here is CAISESGTGRNEAFF. The CDR3 nucleotides are TGTGCCATCAGTGAGTCTGGGACAGGGCGCAATGAAGCTTTCTTT.

V and J are TRBV10-3 and TRBJ2-1; TRBD2 matches 12 bases. Per germline, CDR1 ENHRY and CDR2 SYGVKD. V shed 0 bases and J 9 bases; nucleotides not matched to a gene: 12. CDR3 length equals 18 residues. CDR3 in DNA: TGTGCCATCAGTGAGTCGAACCCGACTAGCGGGAGTAAGGGTGAGCAGTTCTTC. Amino acids: CAISESNPTSGSKGEQFF.

There are many counts of this clonotype. The CDR3 sequence is CASSLFLTGAGDTQYF. The CDR3, as DNA: TGTGCCAGCAGCTTGTTCTTGACGGGGGCTGGAGATACGCAGTATTTT. The rearrangement uses TRBV5-5 and TRBJ2-3; tentatively, D is TRBD1 or TRBD2 (6 bases each). V shed 1 base and J shed 5 bases, with 17 bases lying between them. From germline, CDR1 is SGHKS and CDR2 YYEKEE (reference sequence). The CDR3 has 16 residues.

This clonotype was observed a few times. This chain connects TRBV4-3 to TRBJ1-3, with D unclear. CDR1 is LGHNA and CDR2 is YSLEER in the germline V gene. The germline V and J ends were trimmed by 1 base and 4 bases, with 5 bases remaining between them. The CDR3 is 13 amino acids. The CDR3 sequence is CASSQGPGNTIYF. DNA for the CDR3: TGCGCCAGCAGCCAAGGGCCAGGAAACACCATATATTTT.

The rearrangement joins TRBV20-1 to TRBJ2-3, with 7 bases aligning to TRBD1. Unmatched junction bases numbered 11, after V lost 6 bases and J lost 8 bases. Germline values: CDR1 DFQATT, CDR2 SNEGSKA (reference sequence). This CDR3 is 13 amino acids long. Written as DNA, the CDR3 is TGCAGTGCGACCGGGACAGTTTTGGGTACGCAGTATTTT. Translation: CSATGTVLGTQYF.

The chain links TRBV28 to TRBJ2-3; 13 positions agree with TRBD2. Germline CDR1 reads MDHEN; CDR2 reads SYDVKM. V was pared by 5 bases and J by 8 bases, with 10 bases of the junction left unmatched. The CDR3 sequence is 16 residues long. The CDR3 DNA follows: TGTGCCAGCAGTGACGGACTAGCGGGGGCGATGAGTACGCAGTATTTT. Translation: CASSDGLAGAMSTQYF.

This clonotype was counted ten times or more. In DNA form, the CDR3 reads TGCGCCAGCAGCTGGGACTCAATCTCCTACGAGCAGTACTTC. This gives the protein CASSWDSISYEQYF. The chain couples TRBV5-1 to TRBJ2-7; D is possibly TRBD2 (6 bases). The ends were cut back, 3 bases at V and 0 bases at J, with 10 bases in the middle. CDR1 SGHRS and CDR2 YFSETQ come from the germline V gene. The CDR3 covers 14 residues.

The chain recombines TRBV7-8 with TRBJ1-2; TRBD1 matches 10 bases. Germline values: CDR1 SGHVS, CDR2 FQNEAQ. CDR3 length: 16 amino acids. Unmatched junction bases numbered 5, after V lost 3 bases and J lost 1 base. The CDR3 region is CASSFLRTGGNYGYTF. The CDR3 bases are TGTGCCAGCAGCTTTCTCCGGACAGGGGGTAACTATGGCTACACCTTC.

This clonotype was observed a handful of times. The chain recombines TRBV20-1 with TRBJ2-7; 8 bases line up with TRBD2. The V gene's germline CDR1 is DFQATT and CDR2 SNEGSKA (reference sequence). The junction had 8 bases not matched to a gene; V was cut back by 3 bases and J by 4 bases. The CDR3 sequence is 14 residues long. The CDR3 loop reads CSARAGGNLYEQYF. The CDR3 region has the DNA TGCAGTGCTAGGGCGGGAGGCAACCTTTACGAGCAGTACTTC.

A few counts support this clonotype. The chain uses TRBV4-1 and TRBJ2-7; 8 nucleotides agree with TRBD2. The trim removed 0 bases at V and 6 bases at J, leaving 10 bases unmatched. From germline, CDR1 is MGHRA and CDR2 YSYEKL. This CDR3 contains 16 residues. The CDR3 here is CASSQEGGGIFSEQYF. As DNA, the CDR3 is TGCGCCAGCAGCCAAGAGGGCGGGGGGATCTTTTCCGAGCAGTACTTC.

Only a few counts were recorded for this clonotype. The chain uses TRBV12-3 or TRBV12-4 and TRBJ2-5, with 7 bases fitting TRBD2. Trimming removed 8 bases from V and 5 bases from J; junction bases left unmatched: 11. CDR3 length: 14 amino acids. CDR3 sequence: CASGGDVRVETQYF. CDR3 nucleotides: TGTGCCAGCGGGGGGGACGTCCGGGTGGAGACCCAGTACTTC.